These T cell receptor beta chains were read from a single sample in a study of Graves' ophthalmopathy and Graves' hyperthyroidism. One entry per CDR3 protein results from TCRdb running MiXCR on the multiplex PCR reads. The profile shows about 700,000 distinct CDR3 sequences, roughly 39% of them singletons. Sequencing was done on a sample of peripheral blood. These receptors were collected from an adult man with Graves' ophthalmopathy. Each CDR3 is given with its conserved first and last residue. Fields, in order: D gene, clone size, V gene, J gene, CDR3 DNA, CDR3 protein. D genes are given only for firm matches. Rows may omit the clone size; those that give it use once, few, many or a size class.

>.|many|TRBV10-3|TRBJ2-7
TGTGCCATCAGTGAGTCACCAGGGGTAGGGGAGCAGTACTTC
CAISESPGVGEQYF
>.|many|TRBV25-1|TRBJ1-4
TGTGCCAGCACCCGCGGCGAAAAACTGTTTTTT
CASTRGEKLFF
>TRBD1|few|TRBV4-1|TRBJ1-5
TGCGCCAGCAGCCGATCCGGGACAGGGGATCAGCCCCAGCATTTT
CASSRSGTGDQPQHF
>.|.|TRBV12-3/TRBV12-4|TRBJ1-6
TGTGCCAGCAGTTACTCTCCCTCCCCGCGGTTCGATTCACCCCTCCACTTT
CASSYSPSPRFDSPLHF
>.|many|TRBV15|TRBJ1-4
TGTGCCACCAGCAGAGATTCTGGCCCTGAAAAACTGTTTTTT
CATSRDSGPEKLFF
>TRBD1|.|TRBV7-3|TRBJ2-7
TGTGCCAGCAGCCACGGTCGGGGGGGACAGGGGATCTACGAGCAGTACTTC
CASSHGRGGQGIYEQYF
>.|many|TRBV7-8|TRBJ1-6
TGTGCCAGCAGCCCTAGTCATTCACCCCTCCACTTT
CASSPSHSPLHF
>TRBD1|once|TRBV2|TRBJ2-7
TGTGCTACCCGGGACAGCATCTCCTACGAGCAGTACTTC
CATRDSISYEQYF
>.|few|TRBV20-1|TRBJ1-3
TGCAGTGCTAGAACTCCTTTCACAAGGGACACCATATATTTT
CSARTPFTRDTIYF
>.|.|TRBV10-3|TRBJ1-2
TGTGCCATCGGGAGTGGGGGGTATGACAATCTTAGCTATGGCTACACCTTC
CAIGSGGYDNLSYGYTF
>.|many|TRBV20-1|TRBJ1-1
TGCAGTGCTAGAGATAGGGAAAACACTGAAGCTTTCTTT
CSARDRENTEAFF
>TRBD1|.|TRBV29-1|TRBJ2-5
TGCAGCTCAAAGACAGGGATGGAGACCCAGTACTTC
CSSKTGMETQYF
>.|many|TRBV24-1|TRBJ2-3
TGTGCCACCAGTGACCAGGGAAGGACAGATACGCAGTATTTT
CATSDQGRTDTQYF
>TRBD2|.|TRBV7-4|TRBJ2-7
TGTGCCAGCAGACAAGCGGGAACCTCCTACGAGCAGTACTTC
CASRQAGTSYEQYF
>.|many|TRBV20-1|TRBJ2-5
TGCAGTGCTAGACTAGAGACCCAGTACTTC
CSARLETQYF
>.|few|TRBV3-1|TRBJ2-7
TGTGCCAGCAGCCAGCGGACAGTGAAATACGAGCAGTACTTC
CASSQRTVKYEQYF
>.|many|TRBV7-2|TRBJ2-7
TGTGCCAGCAGCTTAGCGCGGGGCGAGCAGTACTTC
CASSLARGEQYF
>TRBD1|few|TRBV5-1|TRBJ1-2
TGCGCCAGCAGCCAAGCCGGGACAGGGACCTATGGCTACACCTTC
CASSQAGTGTYGYTF
>.|.|TRBV24-1|TRBJ2-1
TGTGCCACCAGTGGGACAGACCATCGGGAAGAGCAGTTCTTC
CATSGTDHREEQFF
>TRBD1|.|TRBV25-1|TRBJ1-4
TGTGCCAGCAGTGAACGGGGGACAGGAAACGGTGAAAAACTGTTTTTT
CASSERGTGNGEKLFF
>.|many|TRBV12-3/TRBV12-4|TRBJ2-5
TGTGCCAGCACCCCCAGGGGTTTTTCGGAGACCCAGTACTTC
CASTPRGFSETQYF
>TRBD1|many|TRBV7-8|TRBJ1-3
TGTGCCAGCAGCTTCGGACAGGGTCTGATACGAAGGGACACCATATATTTT
CASSFGQGLIRRDTIYF
>.|few|TRBV2|TRBJ1-4
TGTGCCAGCAGTAACACAGGGGAAAAACTGTTTTTT
CASSNTGEKLFF
>.|few|TRBV6-5|TRBJ1-1
TGTGCCAGCAGTTACTCGATTACGGGGCGCACTGAAGCTTTCTTT
CASSYSITGRTEAFF
>.|.|TRBV7-9|TRBJ1-5
TGTGCCAGCAGCGACCAAGAGACCCAGCATTTT
CASSDQETQHF
>TRBD2|.|TRBV10-3|TRBJ2-5
TGTGCCATCAGTACCGGGGCGGGAGGTGGAGAGACCCAGTACTTC
CAISTGAGGGETQYF
>.|many|TRBV12-3/TRBV12-4|TRBJ2-7
TGTGCCAGCAGTGTCCGTGAAAGGTACTACGAGCAGTACTTC
CASSVRERYYEQYF
>.|many|TRBV2|TRBJ1-1
TGTGCCAGCAGATTTACGGGTATGGACACTGAAGCTTTCTTT
CASRFTGMDTEAFF
>TRBD1|.|TRBV16|TRBJ2-7
TGTGCCAGCAGCCCATCGACAGGGCCTAAGTACGAGCAGTACTTC
CASSPSTGPKYEQYF
>.|many|TRBV6-5|TRBJ1-3
TGTGCCAGCAGTTACGACCTCAGCTCCTCTGGAAACACCATATATTTT
CASSYDLSSSGNTIYF
>TRBD1|.|TRBV29-1|TRBJ1-2
TGCAGCGCAACCGGGACAGTAGCTAACTATGGCTACACCTTC
CSATGTVANYGYTF
>.|many|TRBV7-8|TRBJ1-4
TGTGCCAGCAGCTTTTCAGAAAAACTGTTTTTT
CASSFSEKLFF
>TRBD1|few|TRBV30|TRBJ2-6
TGTGCCTGGAGGAGACAGGGGTCAGGGGCCAACGTCCTGACTTTC
CAWRRQGSGANVLTF
>TRBD1|.|TRBV14|TRBJ2-5
TGTGCCAGCTCACCTAACAAGGACAGGGTTCGAGGGACCCAGTACTTC
CASSPNKDRVRGTQYF
>.|many|TRBV7-2|TRBJ1-6
TGTGCCAGCAGCTTTAACGGGGTAAATTCACCCCTCCACTTT
CASSFNGVNSPLHF
>.|.|TRBV29-1|TRBJ1-2
TGCAGCAGTGAAGGTCGACTCTATGGCTACACCTTC
CSSEGRLYGYTF
>.|many|TRBV19|TRBJ2-7
TGTGCCAGTAGTATTGGTGGCAGGGACTACGAGCAGTACTTC
CASSIGGRDYEQYF
>.|few|TRBV25-1|TRBJ2-7
TGTGCCAGCAGTGAATTTTCCTGGTCCTGCTACGAGCAGTACTTC
CASSEFSWSCYEQYF
>.|.|TRBV30|TRBJ1-1
TGTGCCTGGGGGGCGGACGGGAACACTGAAGCTTTCTTT
CAWGADGNTEAFF
>.|.|TRBV29-1|TRBJ2-7
TGCAGCCCCCAGGTTGTGGGGGGAACCTACGAGCAGTACTTC
CSPQVVGGTYEQYF
>TRBD2|.|TRBV11-2|TRBJ2-5
TGTGCCAGCTCCCCCTGGCGGGGGGATACGCAGTACTTC
CASSPWRGDTQYF